The 14 T cell receptor beta chains given below trace back to one sample, sequenced in a study of PD-L1 blockade in urothelial cancer. Sequencing was performed with immunoSEQ multiplex PCR; in TCRdb, only in-frame clones are kept and a portion is missing. The sample lists roughly 45,000 clones, more than 80% occurring once. Time point reported: peripheral blood 6 weeks after treatment start. The specimen comprised PBMCs, sampled around atezolizumab (anti-PD-L1) treatment. The receptors here all came from a man in his 70s with urothelial cancer.

V usage is TRBV5-4 and J usage is TRBJ2-5, with D unclear. Deletions cut 4 bases from V and 5 bases from J, with 12 bases between. The CDR3 is 13 amino acids. Per the germline V gene, CDR1 is SGHNT and CDR2 is YYREEE (reference sequence). The chain's CDR3 is CASSLIYQETQYF. CDR3 coding DNA: TGTGCCAGCAGCCTCATTTATCAGGAGACCCAGTACTTC.

This clone has only a few counts. This chain connects TRBV7-6 to TRBJ1-1; D possibly corresponds to TRBD1 (5 bases). Germline V gives CDR1 SGHVS, CDR2 FNYEAQ. The length of the CDR3 is 13 residues. V shed 1 base and J shed 6 bases, with 9 bases lying between them. CDR3 sequence reads: CASSLGAGAEAFF. CDR3 nucleotide sequence: TGTGCCAGCAGCTTAGGAGCGGGGGCTGAAGCTTTCTTT.

A single count supports this clone. The chain is built from TRBV6-4 and TRBJ2-3; D is unresolved. The V end was cut by 0 bases, the J end by 2 bases, with 6 bases between. The length of the CDR3 is 14 residues. Germline assignment: CDR1 MRHNA and CDR2 SNTAGT. CDR3 nucleotides: TGTGCCAGCAGTGACTCAATTAACACAGATACGCAGTATTTT. Protein product: CASSDSINTDTQYF.

As for this clone: This sample also contains other DNA sequences that code for the same CDR3. The chain joins TRBV7-6 to TRBJ2-5, with D tentatively TRBD2 (5 bases). V gave up 5 bases and J gave up 2 bases, with 15 bases separating them. There are 15 residues in the CDR3. Per germline, CDR1 SGHVS and CDR2 FNYEAQ. The CDR3 DNA sequence: TGTGCCAGCAGCCTAGATCGGGGAGAACAAGAGACCCAGTACTTC. It translates to CASSLDRGEQETQYF.

This chain joins TRBV28 and TRBJ2-1; TRBD2 aligns across 9 bases. Germline assignment: CDR1 MDHEN and CDR2 SYDVKM. This CDR3 has 16 amino acids. Trimming removed 2 bases from V and 7 bases from J; junction bases left unmatched: 9. CDR3 coding DNA: TGTGCCAGCAGTTTAGCGGGAGGGCCTCGGGGTAATGAGCAGTTCTTC. It translates to CASSLAGGPRGNEQFF. Supplemented by reference TRBV28 and TRBJ2-1, the full variable domain reads DVKVTQSSRYLVKRTGEKVFLECVQDMDHENMFWYRQDPGLGLRLIYFSYDVKMKEKGDIPEGYSVSREKKERFSLILESASTNQTSMYLCASSLAGGPRGNEQFFGPGTRLTVL.

V is TRBV5-4 and J is TRBJ2-1, with D unclear. Trimming removed 4 bases at V and 6 bases at J, with 11 bases between. Germline values: CDR1 SGHNT, CDR2 YYREEE (reference sequence). The CDR3 loop spans 13 amino acids. The CDR3 reads CASSKETANEQFF. CDR3 DNA: TGTGCCAGCAGCAAGGAGACCGCCAATGAGCAGTTCTTC.

The V and J genes are TRBV28 and TRBJ2-1; 11 positions agree with TRBD1. Germline V gene sequence: CDR1 MDHEN, CDR2 SYDVKM. The junction had 4 bases not matched to a gene; V was cut back by 6 bases and J by 3 bases. The CDR3 sequence is 15 residues long. The DNA for the CDR3 is TGTGCCAGCAGCCCCGGGACAGGGGGCTACAATGAGCAGTTCTTC. Encoded protein: CASSPGTGGYNEQFF.

This clone was observed once. This chain links TRBV19 with TRBJ1-5; no definite D call. The germline V gene has CDR1 LNHDA and CDR2 SQIVND (reference sequence). V shed 2 bases and J shed 8 bases, with 13 bases lying between them. The CDR3 is 14 amino acids. The CDR3 region is CASSITRVREPQHF. DNA of the CDR3: TGTGCCAGTAGTATAACTCGGGTGAGGGAGCCCCAGCATTTT.

The chain recombines TRBV19 with TRBJ2-1, with 8 bases fitting TRBD2. Unmatched junction bases numbered 13, after V lost 5 bases and J lost 7 bases. The CDR3 consists of 16 residues. Germline CDR1 LNHDA, CDR2 SQIVND (reference sequence). CDR3 loop: CASSPGGSIGRNEQFF. In DNA, the CDR3 is TGTGCCAGTAGTCCGGGGGGGTCCATAGGGCGAAATGAGCAGTTCTTC.

This chain joins TRBV5-1 and TRBJ2-1; 8 bases agree with TRBD1. V lost 4 bases to trimming and J lost 5 bases; unmatched junction nucleotides: 8. This CDR3 is built from 15 residues. Germline lookup yields CDR1 SGHRS and CDR2 YFSETQ. CDR3 residues: CASSRDGQGNNEQFF. CDR3 DNA sequence: TGCGCCAGCAGCAGGGATGGACAGGGAAACAATGAGCAGTTCTTC.

The genes are TRBV19 and TRBJ2-3; unclear D gene. V lost 5 bases to trimming and J lost 1 base, with 13 bases between them. CDR3 length: 15 amino acids. The germline gives CDR1 LNHDA, CDR2 SQIVND (reference sequence). The CDR3 loop is CASSGDQTGTDTQYF. DNA of the CDR3: TGTGCCAGTAGTGGCGACCAAACAGGCACAGATACGCAGTATTTT.

The J gene is TRBJ1-4, the V gene TRBV4-1; tentatively, D is TRBD1 (5 bases). Germline CDR1 and CDR2: MGHRA and YSYEKL. The V gene lost 1 base and the J gene lost 7 bases, with 16 bases spanning the gap. There are 16 residues in the CDR3. CDR3: CASSQGPGTEGEKLFF. CDR3 bases: TGCGCCAGCAGCCAAGGCCCCGGGACTGAGGGTGAAAAACTGTTTTTT.

The chain recombines TRBV19 with TRBJ2-3, with D possibly TRBD1 on 5 matching bases. From germline, CDR1 is LNHDA and CDR2 SQIVND (reference sequence). The length of the CDR3 is 15 residues. V lost 3 bases and J 0 bases, leaving 10 bases between the germline ends. CDR3 sequence reads: CASSIDSSSTDTQYF. CDR3 DNA: TGTGCCAGTAGTATTGACAGTTCCAGCACAGATACGCAGTATTTT.

This chain connects TRBV7-2 to TRBJ2-3; 12 bases line up with TRBD2. CDR1 and CDR2 (germline): SGHTA, FQGNSA. Unmatched junction bases numbered 6, after V lost 4 bases and J lost 4 bases. This CDR3 is built from 16 residues. The CDR3, as DNA: TGTGCCAGCAGCTATACACTAGCGGGAGGTGCAGATACGCAGTATTTT. Amino acids: CASSYTLAGGADTQYF.